The 6 T cell receptor beta chains presented below share a single source sample, sequenced in a study of CD8 T cells in ankylosing spondylitis. From the 5' RACE reads, TCRdb called clonotypes with MiXCR, one entry per CDR3 protein. The data show roughly 220,000 distinct CDR3 sequences, with about 10% seen just once and about 20% held by the top ten. Sequencing input: blood, either unsorted or a sorted T cell fraction (not recorded which). Receptors originate from a male donor with ankylosing spondylitis or in good health (not recorded which).

This clonotype was counted at least ten times. The V call is TRBV15, the J call TRBJ2-1; D not resolved. Germline CDR1 and CDR2: LNHNV and YYDKDF (reference sequence). Trimming shortened V by 1 base and J by 0 bases, and 10 bases separated the two germline ends. There are 16 residues in the CDR3. The CDR3 DNA sequence: TGTGCCACCAGCAGAGTTGGCCAGAGCTCCTACAATGAGCAGTTCTTC. Protein sequence: CATSRVGQSSYNEQFF. Using reference TRBV15 and TRBJ2-1 for the parts outside the CDR3, the full variable domain is DAMVIQNPRYQVTQFGKPVTLSCSQTLNHNVMYWYQQKSSQAPKLLFHYYDKDFNNEADTPDNFQSRRPNTSFCFLDIRSPGLGDTAMYLCATSRVGQSSYNEQFFGPGTRLTVL.

This clonotype showed up many times. CDR3 in amino acids: CSATFLSSYEQYF. The CDR3 coding sequence is TGCAGTGCTACTTTTCTAAGCTCCTACGAGCAGTACTTC. The rearrangement uses TRBV20-1 and TRBJ2-7; unclear D gene. The germline V gene encodes CDR1 DFQATT and CDR2 SNEGSKA (reference sequence). This CDR3 is 13 amino acids long. The ends were cut back, 4 bases at V and 0 bases at J, with 10 bases in the middle.

This clonotype was observed many times. This sequence joins TRBV20-1 and TRBJ2-3; the match to TRBD2 covers 11 bases. The CDR3 has 19 residues. The junction had 12 bases not matched to a gene; V was cut back by 1 base and J by 0 bases. Germline-derived CDR1 and CDR2 are DFQATT and SNEGSKA (reference sequence). The CDR3 DNA is TGCAGTGCTAGAGTCGCCGGGACTAGCGGCCTCCTTAGCACAGATACGCAGTATTTT. Residues: CSARVAGTSGLLSTDTQYF.

This clonotype was detected many times. The chain has TRBV12-3 or TRBV12-4 and TRBJ1-3, with D possibly matching TRBD1 (5 bases). V lost 6 bases, J lost 0 bases, and 12 bases lay in between. The CDR3 consists of 15 residues. CDR3 in amino acids: CASSHRPLSGNTIYF. The CDR3 DNA sequence: TGTGCCAGCAGCCACAGGCCCCTCTCTGGAAACACCATATATTTT.

The chain is built from TRBV20-1 and TRBJ2-3; 8 nucleotides align to TRBD1. CDR1 and CDR2 (germline): DFQATT, SNEGSKA (reference sequence). The junction had 17 bases not matched to a gene; V was cut back by 6 bases and J by 0 bases. CDR3 size: 18 residues. Here the CDR3 DNA reads TGCAGTGCCCAGGGTCAGGGGGCGATTATTCCTAGCACAGATACGCAGTATTTT. The encoded protein is CSAQGQGAIIPSTDTQYF.

This clonotype was seen at least ten times. The rearrangement uses TRBV24-1 and TRBJ2-5, with D unresolved. Between the trimmed V and J ends, which lost 0 bases and 1 base, there was a span of 2 bases. The CDR3 runs 13 residues. CDR1 and CDR2 (germline): KGHDR, SFDVKD. As DNA, the CDR3 is TGTGCCACCAGTGATTTGGCCCAAGAGACCCAGTACTTC. This translates into CATSDLAQETQYF.